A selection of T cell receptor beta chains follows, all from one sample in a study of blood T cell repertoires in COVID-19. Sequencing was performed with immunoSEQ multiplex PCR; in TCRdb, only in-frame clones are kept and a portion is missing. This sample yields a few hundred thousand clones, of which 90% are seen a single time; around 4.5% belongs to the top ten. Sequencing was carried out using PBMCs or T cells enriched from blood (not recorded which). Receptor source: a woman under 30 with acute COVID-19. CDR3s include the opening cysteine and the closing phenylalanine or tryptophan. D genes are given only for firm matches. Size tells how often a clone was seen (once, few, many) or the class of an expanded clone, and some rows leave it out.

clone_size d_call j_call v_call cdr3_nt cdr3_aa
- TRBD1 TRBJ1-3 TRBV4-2 TGTGCCAGCAGCTCTCGGACAGGGGGAATTGGAAACACCATATATTTT CASSSRTGGIGNTIYF
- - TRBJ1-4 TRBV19 TGTGCCAGTAGTATAGGATTTTCGAGGACTAGAAGGATTAATGAAAAACTGTTTTTT CASSIGFSRTRRINEKLFF
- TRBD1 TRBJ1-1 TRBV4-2 TGTGCCAGCAGCCCGGACAGGGCGAACACTGAAGCTTTCTTT CASSPDRANTEAFF
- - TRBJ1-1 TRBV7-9 TGTGCCAGCAGCTTAGATACAGTCTTGAACACTGAAGCTTTCTTT CASSLDTVLNTEAFF
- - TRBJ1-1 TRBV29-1 TGCAGCGTTGGGAGGGGGGGACTGAACACTGAAGCTTTCTTT CSVGRGGLNTEAFF
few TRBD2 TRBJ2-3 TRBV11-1 TGTGCCAGCAGCCCTAGCGGGGTAGATACGCAGTATTTT CASSPSGVDTQYF
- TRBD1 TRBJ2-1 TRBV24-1 TGTGCCACCAGTGATTTATGGAATCCGAGGACAGGGGAGAATGAGCAGTTCTTC CATSDLWNPRTGENEQFF
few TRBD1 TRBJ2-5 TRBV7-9 TGTGCCAGCAGCTTGGACAGGGGTGGAGAGACCCAGTACTTC CASSLDRGGETQYF
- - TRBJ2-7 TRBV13 TGTGCCAGCAGCGCTCGGAGCAGGGCGTACTCCTACGAGCAGTACTTC CASSARSRAYSYEQYF
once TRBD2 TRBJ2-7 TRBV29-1 TGCAGCGTCGGTGTAAAAGCGGGGTACTACGAGCAGTACTTC CSVGVKAGYYEQYF